These 20 T cell receptor beta chains originate from one sample sequenced in a study of cytomegalovirus exposure and HLA in healthy donors. Both 60 Vbeta primers and 13 Jbeta primers went into the PCR. Using immunoSEQ multiplex PCR, the repertoire was profiled, and TCRdb retains in-frame clones only, with some absent. The data hold over 120,000 clones, with around 80% observed a single time. Sample: PBMCs. Every receptor here comes from a man aged 35 to 55 in good health and CMV-seronegative.

The V call is TRBV5-1, the J call TRBJ2-2, with 7 positions matching TRBD1. Trimming removed 7 bases from V and 2 bases from J; junction bases left unmatched: 5. CDR1 SGHRS and CDR2 YFSETQ come from the germline V gene. The CDR3 runs to 14 residues. The CDR3 sequence is CASGDRVNTGELFF. The CDR3 region has the DNA TGCGCCAGCGGAGACAGGGTTAACACCGGGGAGCTGTTTTTT.

The chain is built from TRBV10-1 and TRBJ2-3; TRBD2 matches at 10 bases. V was clipped by 8 bases and J by 1 base; unmatched bases: 9. The CDR3 is made up of 16 amino acids. Germline CDR1 is WNHNN and CDR2 is SYGVQD (reference sequence). The CDR3 spells CASAPLAGGGTDTQYF. DNA for the CDR3: TGCGCCAGCGCCCCTTTAGCGGGGGGCGGCACAGATACGCAGTATTTT.

This rearrangement joins TRBV5-1 to TRBJ1-2; TRBD1 might be the D (5 bases). Trimming removed 7 bases from V and 2 bases from J, with 15 bases in between. CDR1 SGHRS and CDR2 YFSETQ come from the germline V gene. This CDR3 has 14 amino acids. CDR3: CASSLGTLNYGYTF. CDR3 coding DNA: TGCGCCAGCTCCCTGGGGACTTTAAACTATGGCTACACCTTC.

The chain is built from TRBV5-1 and TRBJ1-1; the D is unclear. The CDR3 extends over 14 amino acids. Trimming removed 3 bases from V and 5 bases from J, with 14 bases in between. The germline CDR1 and CDR2 sequences are SGHRS and YFSETQ. The CDR3, as DNA: TGCGCCAGCAGCTCACCGGGAGTTCAGACTGAAGCTTTCTTT. Translated: CASSSPGVQTEAFF.

This clone has more than one count but fewer than ten. The gene calls are TRBV19 and TRBJ1-5; the match to TRBD1 covers 11 bases. The ends lost 5 bases at V and 11 bases at J; junction bases unmatched: 11. The CDR3 runs 15 residues. Germline V gives CDR1 LNHDA, CDR2 SQIVND (reference sequence). Here the CDR3 DNA reads TGTGCCAGTAGTCTATTTGGGACAGGGGGGTCAGCCCAGCATTTT. This sequence encodes CASSLFGTGGSAQHF.

This clone was picked up one time. The genes are TRBV27 and TRBJ2-5, with D possibly matching TRBD2 (7 bases). The DNA end lines up better with TRBJ2-7; the J call may be wrong. In germline, CDR1 is MNHEY, CDR2 SMNVEV (reference sequence). The CDR3 sequence is 16 residues long. The CDR3 reads CASSLEGGPSTYEQYF. The CDR3 nucleotides read TGTGCCAGCAGTTTAGAGGGGGGGCCTAGCACCTACGAGCAGTACTTC.

The chain combines TRBV27 with TRBJ1-1, with 8 bases fitting TRBD1. This CDR3 spans 14 amino acids. The ends lost 3 bases at V and 7 bases at J; junction bases unmatched: 7. Per the germline V gene, CDR1 is MNHEY and CDR2 is SMNVEV (reference sequence). The CDR3 reads CASSFQGAGGEAFF. CDR3 bases: TGTGCCAGCAGTTTCCAGGGGGCTGGGGGTGAAGCTTTCTTT.

A note on this clone: One end of the junction does not line up with germline, which may come from a read error. The rearrangement uses TRBV20-1 and TRBJ1-2; TRBD1 agrees at 8 bases. The germline CDR1 and CDR2 sequences are DFQATT and SNEGSKA (reference sequence). There are 11 residues in the CDR3. CDR3 nucleotides: TGCAGTGCTACTCTTACAACGGGACAGGCCTTC. It encodes CSATLTTGQAF.

The gene calls are TRBV28 and TRBJ1-1; D might be TRBD1 (5 bases). This CDR3 is 15 amino acids long. Trimming took 6 bases from V and 4 from J, leaving 18 bases between them. Germline V gene data show CDR1 as MDHEN and CDR2 as SYDVKM. CDR3: CASSPRGGRATEAFF. The CDR3 coding sequence is TGTGCCAGCAGCCCAAGGGGAGGGAGGGCCACTGAAGCTTTCTTT.

This sequence joins TRBV7-9 and TRBJ2-5, with 10 bases that match TRBD2. The germline V gene has CDR1 SEHNR and CDR2 FQNEAQ (reference sequence). The trim removed 3 bases at V and 1 base at J, leaving 2 bases unmatched. The length of the CDR3 is 15 residues. The CDR3: CASSFSGGLQETQYF. CDR3 sequence (DNA): TGTGCCAGCAGCTTTAGCGGGGGGCTCCAAGAGACCCAGTACTTC.

CDR3 protein: CASSAPLNTEAFF. The CDR3 nucleotides read TGTGCCAGTAGTGCGCCTCTGAACACTGAAGCTTTCTTT. The chain has TRBV19 and TRBJ1-1; no clear D. CDR3 length: 13 amino acids. Germline lookup yields CDR1 LNHDA and CDR2 SQIVND (reference sequence). V was shortened by 5 bases and J by 0 bases, with 7 bases between the two germline ends.

The J gene is TRBJ2-7, the V gene TRBV5-1, with TRBD2 matching over 8 bases. Germline values: CDR1 SGHRS, CDR2 YFSETQ. Trimming removed 3 bases from V and 3 bases from J; junction bases left unmatched: 8. The CDR3 is 15 amino acids. As DNA, the CDR3 is TGCGCCAGCAGCTCGGGGGGGACATCCAACTACGAGCAGTACTTC. Encoded protein: CASSSGGTSNYEQYF.

This chain uses TRBV19 with TRBJ1-5, with 7 bases aligning to TRBD1. The CDR3 contains 16 residues. Germline V gives CDR1 LNHDA, CDR2 SQIVND (reference sequence). Trimming removed 5 bases from V and 0 bases from J; junction bases left unmatched: 7. The CDR3 loop is CASSDSGGHSNQPQHF. DNA of the CDR3: TGTGCCAGTAGTGACTCAGGGGGTCATAGCAATCAGCCCCAGCATTTT.

The chain is built from TRBV7-9 and TRBJ2-7; 8 bases match TRBD1. Trimming at V came to 6 bases and at J to 4 bases, leaving 11 bases not matched to a gene. The CDR3 spans 15 residues. Germline values: CDR1 SEHNR, CDR2 FQNEAQ (reference sequence). The CDR3, as DNA: TGTGCCAGCAGTCACCCAGGACAGGGAAAATACGAGCAGTACTTC. This encodes CASSHPGQGKYEQYF.

V gene TRBV5-8 combines with J gene TRBJ1-2, with TRBD1 identical over 8 bases. CDR1 is SGHTS and CDR2 is YDEGEE in the germline V gene. This CDR3 spans 14 amino acids. J lost 3 bases, V lost 2 bases, and 3 bases had no gene match. In nucleotides, the CDR3 is TGTGCCAGCAGCTTCAGGGGGCTTCACTATGGCTACACCTTC. This encodes CASSFRGLHYGYTF.

The genes are TRBV7-9 and TRBJ2-7, with TRBD1 identical over 8 bases. CDR1 is SEHNR and CDR2 is FQNEAQ in the germline V gene (reference sequence). The V and J ends lost 8 bases and 6 bases, in that order; junction bases with no gene match: 12. This CDR3 contains 14 residues. For the CDR3, the DNA is TGTGCCAGCGGGACCCCGGGACAGGAAGTCGAGCAGTACTTC. Its protein is CASGTPGQEVEQYF.

The rearrangement uses TRBV19 and TRBJ2-7, with D tentatively TRBD1 (6 bases). In germline, CDR1 is LNHDA, CDR2 SQIVND (reference sequence). Deletions cut 3 bases from V and 6 bases from J, with 12 bases between. This CDR3 region has 13 residues. In nucleotides, the CDR3 is TGTGCCAGTAGTATCCAAGGGGGTGGCGAGCAGTACTTC. Its protein is CASSIQGGGEQYF.

The chain has TRBV27 and TRBJ1-6; D may be TRBD1 (5 bases). This CDR3 contains 16 residues. The germline V and J ends were trimmed by 0 bases and 6 bases, with 12 bases remaining between them. The germline V gene has CDR1 MNHEY and CDR2 SMNVEV (reference sequence). CDR3 coding DNA: TGTGCCAGCAGTTTATCGGGACTGCCGGTTAATTCACCCCTCCACTTT. It translates to CASSLSGLPVNSPLHF.

The chain is built from TRBV5-1 and TRBJ1-1, with D maybe TRBD1 (5 bases). This CDR3 region has 14 residues. The V gene lost 4 bases and the J gene lost 0 bases, with 10 bases spanning the gap. The germline gives CDR1 SGHRS, CDR2 YFSETQ. The CDR3 nucleotides read TGCGCCAGCAGCGGTACGACAGTGAACACTGAAGCTTTCTTT. This translates into CASSGTTVNTEAFF.

In its sample, this clone was seen once. V usage is TRBV2 and J usage is TRBJ1-4, with TRBD1 matching over 10 bases. Per germline, CDR1 SNHLY and CDR2 FYNNEI. Unmatched junction bases numbered 7, after V lost 5 bases and J lost 7 bases. The CDR3 totals 15 residues. CDR3 DNA sequence: TGTGCCAGCAGTAGACAGGGGGCTATGGGTGAAAAACTGTTTTTT. Protein: CASSRQGAMGEKLFF.